This is a list of T cell receptor beta chains from one sample in a study of lymphopenia after photon versus proton radiotherapy. Assay used: immunoSEQ multiplex PCR; TCRdb lists only in-frame clones, some missing. The data contain 150,000 to 200,000 clones, 88% of them seen just once; the ten biggest clones take up about 4.3%. The sequencing used peripheral blood, collected from a patient treated with photon-based radiotherapy. Source of these receptors: a middle-aged man with gastric cancer. CDR3s leave out the opening cysteine and the closing phenylalanine or tryptophan. The D gene is left open where the match is weak.

TRBV7-6 - 10 ASSPDRIEQY
TRBV6-1 TRBD1 12 ASKPTGAGNTIY
TRBV18 TRBD1 12 ASSPRTGAETQY
TRBV5-1 TRBD2 14 ASSPGLAGSYNEQF
TRBV5-1 TRBD2 12 ASSFTSGSYEQY
TRBV4-3 - 12 ASSSADGGAGYT
TRBV28 - 11 ASKGGTNEKLF
TRBV18 TRBD2 10 ASSPGGGEQY
TRBV6-5 - 12 ASRPSGGFYGYT
TRBV6-6 - 10 ASSYSYGELF
TRBV7-2 - 11 ASTLRKEDTQY
TRBV4-3 - 13 ASSQDSRGGYEQY
TRBV9 TRBD2 15 ASSGTSGRGGTDTQY
TRBV7-3 - 14 ASSPSLQGIAGELF
TRBV6-5 - 12 ASSDGRSNEKLF
TRBV27 - 14 ASSLRVGSSYNEQF
TRBV5-1 - 11 ASSSSGADTQY
TRBV21-1 - 14 ASIGTSGIRTDTQY
TRBV6-5 TRBD1 9 ASRSGTGSY
TRBV15 TRBD2 17 ATSRDLGSGLAFHNEQF
TRBV11-1 - 13 ASSFDPRGENEQF
TRBV27 - 11 ASRDRLYNEQF
TRBV4-1 TRBD2 10 ASSLTGGTQY
TRBV19 - 13 ASSIDLTVRYGYT
TRBV7-6 - 13 ASSLALGENTEAF